Listed here are 24 T cell receptor beta chains from one sample, sequenced in a study of shared clonotypes between healthy human individuals. CD45RO-negative, CCR7-positively selected cells formed the naive CD8 fraction, excluding terminally differentiated effector memory CD45RA+ cells. Libraries were prepared by immunoSEQ multiplex PCR; TCRdb keeps only in-frame clonotypes and omits some of them. Among roughly 2.1 million clones, just over 90% were seen once, and the ten largest hold around 1.7%. The sequenced material came from naive CD8+ T cells from PBMCs. Receptors originate from a young man in good health. Some clones in this sample may be carry-over from other donors' samples.

About this clone itself: Other DNA sequences within the sample encode an identical CDR3. V is TRBV28 and J is TRBJ1-1; weak D call: TRBD1 (5 bases). Germline loops: CDR1 MDHEN, CDR2 SYDVKM. CDR3 length equals 13 residues. V was shortened by 2 bases and J by 5 bases, with 9 bases between the two germline ends. Here the CDR3 reads CASSLAGGTEAFF. CDR3 DNA: TGTGCCAGCAGTTTAGCGGGGGGAACTGAAGCTTTCTTT.

This rearrangement joins TRBV4-1 to TRBJ2-5; the D is unclear. The V and J ends lost 0 bases and 2 bases respectively, with 13 bases between them. This CDR3 region has 16 residues. In germline, CDR1 is MGHRA, CDR2 YSYEKL. CDR3 in amino acids: CASSQDRFLPQETQYF. The CDR3 DNA reads as TGCGCCAGCAGCCAAGATAGGTTTCTACCTCAAGAGACCCAGTACTTC.

The rearrangement uses TRBV2 and TRBJ2-1; unclear D gene. Germline loops: CDR1 SNHLY, CDR2 FYNNEI. This CDR3 has 14 residues. Trimming removed 1 base at V and 6 bases at J, with 10 bases between. CDR3 nucleotide sequence: TGTGCCAGCAGTGAAGTCCCTGCTCCCAATGAGCAGTTCTTC. It encodes CASSEVPAPNEQFF. Using reference TRBV2 and TRBJ2-1 for the parts outside the CDR3, the full variable domain is EPEVTQTPSHQVTQMGQEVILRCVPISNHLYFYWYRQILGQKVEFLVSFYNNEISEKSEIFDDQFSVERPDGSNFTLKIRSTKLEDSAMYFCASSEVPAPNEQFFGPGTRLTVL.

This chain connects TRBV5-1 to TRBJ2-5, with a tentative D call TRBD2 (6 bases). CDR1 is SGHRS, CDR2 YFSETQ, per germline. V gave up 4 bases and J gave up 2 bases, with 12 bases separating them. This CDR3 is built from 14 residues. The CDR3: CASSPPGRQETQYF. CDR3 sequence (DNA): TGCGCCAGCAGCCCCCCGGGGAGGCAAGAGACCCAGTACTTC.

The chain recombines TRBV4-1 with TRBJ2-7; no clear D gene. V was trimmed by 0 bases and J by 0 bases, leaving 12 bases between them. The CDR3 is 16 amino acids. Germline CDR1 is MGHRA and CDR2 is YSYEKL. CDR3 sequence reads: CASSQDSWETSYEQYF. In nucleotides, the CDR3 is TGCGCCAGCAGCCAAGATAGTTGGGAAACCTCCTACGAGCAGTACTTC.

The chain recombines TRBV15 with TRBJ2-7; D remains ambiguous. CDR1 and CDR2 from the germline V gene are LNHNV and YYDKDF (reference sequence). This CDR3 comprises 13 residues. Trimming removed 1 base from V and 2 bases from J, with 6 bases in between. The CDR3 nucleotides are TGTGCCACCAGCAGAGCTCTAACCTACGAGCAGTACTTC. Its protein is CATSRALTYEQYF.

The CDR3 bases are TGTGCCAGCAGGCAAGAAGCGGGAGGCGTTGATGAGCAGTTCTTC. This sequence encodes CASRQEAGGVDEQFF. This chain connects TRBV27 to TRBJ2-1; 9 nucleotides match TRBD2. Germline CDR1 and CDR2: MNHEY and SMNVEV (reference sequence). With V trimmed by 6 bases and J by 8 bases, 11 bases remained unmatched. The CDR3 covers 15 residues.

The rearrangement uses TRBV28 and TRBJ2-6; D remains unclear. This CDR3 region has 17 residues. Germline-derived CDR1 and CDR2 are MDHEN and SYDVKM. The V and J ends lost 8 bases and 0 bases respectively, with 17 bases between them. In nucleotides, the CDR3 is TGTGCCAGCGGCAGGATCGGGCTTTACTCTGGGGCCAACGTCCTGACTTTC. Translation: CASGRIGLYSGANVLTF.

The chain is built from TRBV6-1 and TRBJ1-3; D not resolved. The CDR3 is made up of 15 amino acids. The germline V gene encodes CDR1 MNHNS and CDR2 SASEGT. Trimming cost V 3 bases and J 0 bases, with 9 bases left between them. CDR3 amino acids: CASSDLDFSGNTIYF. The CDR3 DNA follows: TGTGCCAGCAGTGACCTGGATTTCTCTGGAAACACCATATATTTT.

The chain combines TRBV4-1 with TRBJ2-6; D gene ambiguous. The CDR3 spans 17 residues. Germline V lookup: CDR1 MGHRA, CDR2 YSYEKL. The V gene lost 3 bases and the J gene lost 0 bases, with 12 bases spanning the gap. CDR3 region: CASSHFTAVSGANVLTF. In nucleotides, the CDR3 is TGCGCCAGCAGCCACTTTACAGCAGTCTCTGGGGCCAACGTCCTGACTTTC.

The V and J genes are TRBV19 and TRBJ2-6, with 8 positions matching TRBD2. The CDR3 contains 19 residues. Germline CDR1 and CDR2: LNHDA and SQIVND (reference sequence). V dropped 2 bases and J dropped 0; count of bases not matched to a gene: 9. CDR3 region: CASSIRSLSGISGANVLTF. CDR3 nucleotides: TGTGCCAGTAGTATACGTAGCCTTAGCGGGATCTCTGGGGCCAACGTCCTGACTTTC.

With regard to this clone: Within the sample, other DNA sequences also encode this same CDR3. The chain carries TRBV28 and TRBJ1-5, with D possibly TRBD1 on 5 matching bases. Trimming stripped 2 bases from V and 6 bases from J, with 14 bases between. Germline V CDR1 and CDR2: MDHEN, SYDVKM. The CDR3 loop spans 15 amino acids. CDR3 DNA sequence: TGTGCCAGCAGTTTACCCAGGGAGGTTGGTCAGCCCCAGCATTTT. It is translated as CASSLPREVGQPQHF.

This chain joins TRBV15 and TRBJ2-7; D is possibly TRBD1 (7 bases). Germline CDR1 reads LNHNV; CDR2 reads YYDKDF (reference sequence). This CDR3 has 16 residues. Trimming took 4 bases from V and 0 from J, leaving 16 bases between them. The CDR3 region is CATSNPARDSSYEQYF. The CDR3 DNA follows: TGTGCCACCAGCAACCCTGCGCGGGACAGCTCCTACGAGCAGTACTTC.

This rearrangement joins TRBV28 to TRBJ2-5; 9 bases agree with TRBD2. This CDR3 region has 16 residues. The germline V gene encodes CDR1 MDHEN and CDR2 SYDVKM. J lost 1 base, V lost 4 bases, and 7 bases had no gene match. DNA of the CDR3: TGTGCCAGCAGTTCGGGACTAGCAGCGTTCCAAGAGACCCAGTACTTC. This codes for CASSSGLAAFQETQYF.

V usage is TRBV9 and J usage is TRBJ2-7, with 9 bases fitting TRBD1. The CDR3 covers 16 residues. V lost 0 bases and J lost 5; bases outside the gene matches: 9. Per germline, CDR1 SGDLS and CDR2 YYNGEE. The CDR3 bases are TGTGCCAGCAGCGTAGGGAGGGGGACAGGGTTTGACGAGCAGTACTTC. Its translation is CASSVGRGTGFDEQYF.

The rearrangement links TRBV11-2 to TRBJ1-1; possible D gene TRBD1, 5 bases. The CDR3 is made up of 15 amino acids. Germline V CDR1 and CDR2: SGHAT, FQNNGV. The germline V and J ends were trimmed by 1 base and 2 bases, with 11 bases remaining between them. The CDR3 loop reads CASSLAGLGNTEAFF. DNA for the CDR3: TGTGCCAGCAGCTTAGCGGGGCTTGGAAACACTGAAGCTTTCTTT. The entire variable domain, with the rest obtained from reference TRBV11-2 and TRBJ1-1, is as follows: EAGVAQSPRYKIIEKRQSVAFWCNPISGHATLYWYQQILGQGPKLLIQFQNNGVVDDSQLPKDRFSAERLKGVDSTLKIQPAKLEDSAVYLCASSLAGLGNTEAFFGQGTRLTVV.

The chain carries TRBV10-3 and TRBJ2-7; 13 nucleotides line up with TRBD2. V shed 10 bases and J 7 bases; nucleotides not matched to a gene: 10. The CDR3 covers 14 residues. CDR1 and CDR2 from the germline V gene are ENHRY and SYGVKD. The CDR3 nucleotides are TGTGCCACCAGGACCGGGACTAGCGGGATTGAGCAGTACTTC. As protein: CATRTGTSGIEQYF.

The J gene is TRBJ2-7, the V gene TRBV27; a possible D gene is TRBD1 (6 bases). This CDR3 comprises 17 residues. V was clipped by 1 base and J by 3 bases, with 19 bases between them. Per germline, CDR1 MNHEY and CDR2 SMNVEV (reference sequence). CDR3 in DNA: TGTGCCAGCAGTTTATTACCCGGTCAGGGGCAGTACTACGAGCAGTACTTC. This codes for CASSLLPGQGQYYEQYF.

J is TRBJ1-2 and V is TRBV6-5; no firm D call. Germline-derived CDR1 and CDR2 are MNHEY and SVGAGI. The ends were cut back, 0 bases at V and 3 bases at J, with 8 bases in the middle. The CDR3 spans 14 residues. DNA for the CDR3: TGTGCCAGCAGTTACTCCGCGGCGGACTATGGCTACACCTTC. Its protein is CASSYSAADYGYTF.

This clone turned up a few times. J is TRBJ1-4 and V is TRBV21-1; TRBD1 is taken as the D call from the table, unchecked against the DNA. TRBV21-1 is a pseudogene locus. The CDR3 contains 19 residues. The CDR3 region has the DNA TGTGCCAGCAGCAAAGCATTTTCTCTTGGTGCAGGGCTTAATGAAAAACTGTTTTTT. Its protein is CASSKAFSLGAGLNEKLFF.

The chain joins TRBV6-5 to TRBJ1-2; D may be TRBD1 (5 bases). This CDR3 has 12 amino acids. Germline-derived CDR1 and CDR2 are MNHEY and SVGAGI. V dropped 7 bases and J dropped 5 bases, with 11 bases sitting between them. As DNA, the CDR3 is TGTGCCAGCACCCTCTCAGGGTATGGCTACACCTTC. It yields the protein CASTLSGYGYTF.

The chain has TRBV5-1 and TRBJ1-1, with 9 bases identical to TRBD1. In germline, CDR1 is SGHRS, CDR2 YFSETQ. V shed 5 bases and J 3 bases; nucleotides not matched to a gene: 14. The CDR3 spans 17 residues. As DNA, the CDR3 is TGCGCCAGCAGGGTCTTGGGACAGGGCGCATCTGACACTGAAGCTTTCTTT. Its protein is CASRVLGQGASDTEAFF.

J is TRBJ2-3 and V is TRBV4-2; 7 nucleotides agree with TRBD2. The trim removed 4 bases at V and 4 bases at J, leaving 11 bases unmatched. This CDR3 spans 16 amino acids. Germline assignment: CDR1 LGHNA and CDR2 YNFKEQ. CDR3 amino acids: CASSPEEASGADTQYF. The CDR3 DNA is TGTGCCAGCAGCCCGGAGGAGGCTAGCGGCGCAGATACGCAGTATTTT.

This clone was detected only once. The V and J genes are TRBV15 and TRBJ1-2; 9 bases are a match to TRBD1. The CDR3 sequence is 16 residues long. In germline, CDR1 is LNHNV, CDR2 YYDKDF (reference sequence). Trimming removed 4 bases from V and 8 bases from J; junction bases left unmatched: 14. This CDR3 is CATSIKLENRGQGYTF. The CDR3 DNA reads TGTGCCACCAGCATCAAACTCGAGAACAGGGGGCAGGGCTACACCTTC.